The clone carrying this TCR beta chain came up many times. CDR1 LGHNA and CDR2 YSLEER come from the germline V gene. There are 15 residues in the CDR3. V lost 0 bases, J lost 0 bases, and 9 bases lay in between. Primers: 60 Vbeta forward and 13 Jbeta reverse. Clones were sequenced by immunoSEQ multiplex PCR, and TCRdb holds only the in-frame ones, with some missing. The sample records about 120,000 clones, roughly 71% being singletons. The data derive from a study of cytomegalovirus exposure and HLA in healthy donors. V gene TRBV4-3 combines with J gene TRBJ2-7, with D maybe TRBD2 (5 bases). The sequencing input was PBMCs. The TCR sequence derives from a woman aged 40 to 55 in good health and CMV-seropositive. The CDR3 region has the DNA TGCGCCAGCAGCCAAGACGAGGGATCCTCCTACGAGCAGTACTTC. Amino acid sequence: CASSQDEGSSYEQYF.